Sequencing of this TCR beta chain was carried out in a study of CD8 T cells in ankylosing spondylitis. Study-level points and caveats: CD8+ by phenotype, disease-linked clones were relatively rare in peripheral blood. A TCR beta motif of 7 or 8 highly homologous variants appeared characteristic of ankylosing spondylitis blood. Disease-linked clones reportedly concentrated significantly in matched ankylosing spondylitis synovial fluid.

The TCR beta libraries were generated through quantitative 5'-RACE incorporating molecular barcodes. TCRdb re-analysed the 5' RACE reads in MiXCR, keeping a single row per CDR3 protein. The data show some 220,000 distinct CDR3 sequences, about 11% seen once. Germline lookup yields CDR1 MGHDK and CDR2 SYGVNS. Trimming cost V 10 bases and J 4 bases, with 11 bases left between them. The CDR3 loop spans 13 amino acids. Points on this clonotype: As yet, its antigen is unknown.

The sequence came from a male donor with ankylosing spondylitis or in good health (not recorded which). The rearrangement uses TRBV25-1 and TRBJ2-6, with a possible D match to TRBD2 (5 bases). Sequencing was done on a sample of blood, either unsorted or a sorted T cell fraction (not recorded which). The CDR3 bases are TGTGCCACCGCTAGCTTCGGGGCCAACGTCCTGACTTTC. Its protein product is CATASFGANVLTF.